This T cell receptor beta chain was captured in a study of blood T cell repertoires in COVID-19. Study context: Samples taken during acute and convalescent COVID-19 were collected in the United States, Italy and Spain. In each case, the material was cDNA or gDNA derived from T cells, B-cell-depleted T cells, or PBMCs.

In the study's own analysis: Scientists estimated how many nucleated cells there were by amplifying reference gene primers. The assay was immunoSEQ multiplex PCR, and TCRdb's table has in-frame clones only and misses some. For V, J and clone size, that table is used; D and trimming come from the DNA. The sample lists approximately 250,000 clones; 85% to 90% were seen once. This CDR3 is built from 15 residues. Patients at the Seattle site were enrolled during active infection and followed longitudinally. The chain uses TRBV12-2 and TRBJ2-2; TRBD2 reflects the table's D call only, with no check against the DNA. TRBV12-2 represents a pseudogene. What was sequenced was peripheral blood. The TCR sequence derives from a woman in her sixties or seventies with COVID-19, enrolled during active disease. The chain's CDR3 is CASWGGGPNTGELFF. DNA of the CDR3: TGTGCAAGTTGGGGGGGAGGGCCCAACACCGGGGAGCTGTTTTTT.